The T cell receptor (beta chain) described here comes from a study of blood T cell repertoires in COVID-19. For the study at large: COVID-19 samples, acute and convalescent, were from the United States, Italy and Spain.

V dropped 1 base and J dropped 7 bases, with 14 bases sitting between them. CDR1 and CDR2 (germline): SGHDN, FVKESK. The CDR3 runs to 15 residues. The count of this clone is one. Authors' methods: Reference gene primer amplification yielded estimated nucleated cell counts. Sequencing used immunoSEQ multiplex PCR; TCRdb keeps in-frame clones, though not all of them. V, J and clone size are taken as reported in that table, and D and trimming were inferred from the DNA itself. The sample shows around 140,000 clones, approximately 80% of them seen only once. The TCR sequence derives from a woman in her fifties or sixties with acute or convalescent COVID-19. The rearrangement links TRBV14 to TRBJ2-1; D call uncertain. Sequenced: peripheral blood. The CDR3 DNA sequence: TGTGCCAGCAGCCAAGTTAGGCGGCCAAGAAATGAGCAGTTCTTC. Its translation is CASSQVRRPRNEQFF.